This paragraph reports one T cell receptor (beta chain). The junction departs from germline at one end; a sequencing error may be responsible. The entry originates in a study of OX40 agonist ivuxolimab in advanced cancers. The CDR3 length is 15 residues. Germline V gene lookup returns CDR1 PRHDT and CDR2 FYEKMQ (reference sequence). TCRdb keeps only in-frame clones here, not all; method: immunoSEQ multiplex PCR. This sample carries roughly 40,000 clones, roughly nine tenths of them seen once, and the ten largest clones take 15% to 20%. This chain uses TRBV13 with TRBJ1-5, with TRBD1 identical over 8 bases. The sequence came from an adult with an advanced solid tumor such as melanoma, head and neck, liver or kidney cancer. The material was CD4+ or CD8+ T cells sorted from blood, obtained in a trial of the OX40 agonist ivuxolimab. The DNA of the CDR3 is TGTGCCAGCAGCCTAGGGACAGGCTTGGGTCAGCCCCAGCATTTT. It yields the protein CASSLGTGLGQPQHF. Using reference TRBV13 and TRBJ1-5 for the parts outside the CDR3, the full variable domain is AAGVIQSPRHLIKEKRETATLKCYPIPRHDTVYWYQQGPGQDPQFLISFYEKMQSDKGSIPDRFSAQQFSDYHSELNMSSLELGDSALYFCASSLGTGLGQPQHFGDGTRLSIL.